The TCR beta chain under discussion was sequenced for a study of blood T cell repertoires in COVID-19 (TCRdb year 2020). Regarding the research as a whole: The collaborator samples originated in the United States, Italy and Spain and spanned the acute and convalescent phases of COVID-19. Where available, HLA class I and class II types were taken from metadata supplied by the sample provider and were not determined by assay-based typing. The prospective study material was composed of cDNA or gDNA derived from T cells, B-cell-depleted T cells, or PBMCs. The repertoires were made available in a free public database intended to serve as a resource for research on the immune response to SARS-CoV-2. Sample metadata almost always included a de-identified subject ID, COVID-19 status, age in years and sex. The samples were drawn from the first 160 participants of the ongoing ImmuneRACE study and from more than 1,000 subjects provided by 6 global collaborators. Deeply sampled blood TCRbeta repertoires from subjects exposed to, actively infected with, or recovered from COVID-19 were included in the dataset.

Each collaborating institution followed its own protocols to collect whole blood in K2EDTA tubes. For TCRbeta analysis, collaborator samples were shipped as frozen whole blood, as isolated PBMCs, or as DNA extracted from either sample type. The immunoSEQ Assay, a bias-controlled multiplex PCR, was used to amplify TCRbeta CDR3 regions from genomic DNA. As for how the authors treated the data: The number of nucleated cells in each sample was estimated from the amplification of reference gene primers within the assay. Sequence reads were collapsed and filtered to measure the absolute abundance of every unique TCRbeta CDR3 rearrangement. For each sample, productive Simpson clonality was calculated by taking the square root of Simpson's diversity index across productive rearrangements. TCRdb obtained this table from immuneACCESS and retained in-frame rearrangements with V and J assigned. These tables miss some clones; where compared with another copy, unresolved V genes account for less than half of the shortfall, and the remainder is unexplained. V and J calls and clone size are copied from that table; D and trimming were computed from the DNA. This sample gives about 220,000 clones in total; approximately 86% of them show up just once. The ten largest clonotypes hold 3.6% of the sample.

Broader findings and caveats from the paper: The quantity of clinical and demographic metadata differed by source and by participant and was supplied without curation.

In this sample, this clone turned up a few times. It lacks a known antigen. Base qualities are not recorded, but no much larger clone differs from it by a single base. The CDR3 has 14 amino acids, counting the end cysteine and phenylalanine. Just CDR3 DNA is preserved here, 42 bases in frame from base 1. Trimming accounts for 0 bases at V and 6 bases at J, while the number of junction bases matched to no gene is 5. Reading the germline V gene (reference sequence) gives CDR1 GTSNPN and CDR2 SVGIG. The source is a woman of 80 years or more with acute or convalescent COVID-19. Recombination joined TRBV30 with TRBJ1-1, with 9 bases aligning to TRBD1. Sequencing was performed on peripheral blood. The CDR3 region has the sequence CAWSVGTGKAEAFF. The bases are TGTGCCTGGAGTGTCGGGACAGGGAAGGCTGAAGCTTTCTTT.